The 8 T cell receptor beta chains listed next were all sequenced from one sample in a study of neoadjuvant nivolumab and ipilimumab in lung cancer. Measured with immunoSEQ multiplex PCR; TCRdb has only the in-frame clones, and not every one. The sample comprises tens of thousands of clones, under 85% of which are singletons, and over 4.5% rests with the top ten. The specimen was tumor tissue, collected after neoadjuvant nivolumab, alone or with ipilimumab, at or shortly before surgery. The receptors shown here come from an adult with non-small cell lung cancer.

This clone was observed a few times. This rearrangement joins TRBV5-8 to TRBJ1-2; unclear D gene. This CDR3 is built from 15 residues. V gave up 0 bases and J gave up 6 bases, with 15 bases separating them. Germline CDR1 SGHTS, CDR2 YDEGEE. The CDR3 protein is CASSLAQEVLDGYTF. In nucleotides, the CDR3 is TGTGCCAGCAGCTTGGCCCAGGAGGTCCTAGATGGCTACACCTTC.

This sequence joins TRBV18 and TRBJ2-2; D call uncertain. The germline V gene has CDR1 KGHSH and CDR2 LQKENI. Trimming removed 5 bases at V and 2 bases at J, with 6 bases between. CDR3 size: 13 residues. As DNA, the CDR3 is TGTGCCAGCTCAAATATAAACACCGGGGAGCTGTTTTTT. Its protein product is CASSNINTGELFF.

The gene calls are TRBV5-1 and TRBJ2-3; 11 bases are a match to TRBD2. The CDR3 has 17 residues. Germline V gene data show CDR1 as SGHRS and CDR2 as YFSETQ. V dropped 0 bases and J dropped 2; count of bases not matched to a gene: 5. This chain's CDR3 is CASSLGGTSGSTDTQYF. Written as DNA, the CDR3 is TGCGCCAGCAGCTTGGGAGGGACTAGCGGTTCCACAGATACGCAGTATTTT.

The CDR3 loop reads CASSARLGGVVYTEAFF. CDR3 sequence (DNA): TGTGCCAGCAGCGCTAGATTGGGGGGGGTGGTGTACACTGAAGCTTTCTTT. The chain links TRBV9 to TRBJ1-1; tentative D call: TRBD1 (5 bases). This CDR3 comprises 17 residues. Germline CDR1 SGDLS, CDR2 YYNGEE. The V end lost 3 bases, the J end lost 3 bases, and 21 bases lay between the germline ends. The whole variable domain, remainder taken from reference TRBV9 and TRBJ1-1, is DSGVTQTPKHLITATGQRVTLRCSPRSGDLSVYWYQQSLDQGLQFLIQYYNGEERAKGNILERFSAQQFPDLHSELNLSSLELGDSALYFCASSARLGGVVYTEAFFGQGTRLTVV.

This rearrangement joins TRBV5-1 to TRBJ1-2; D is unclear. The CDR3 extends over 13 amino acids. Trimming stripped 0 bases from V and 7 bases from J, with 10 bases between. CDR1 SGHRS and CDR2 YFSETQ come from the germline V gene. In DNA form, the CDR3 reads TGCGCCAGCAGCTTGGTTTTCTCGGGTGGCTACACCTTC. As protein: CASSLVFSGGYTF. The full variable domain, rest sourced from reference TRBV5-1 and TRBJ1-2, is KAGVTQTPRYLIKTRGQQVTLSCSPISGHRSVSWYQQTPGQGLQFLFEYFSETQRNKGNFPGRFSGRQFSNSRSEMNVSTLELGDSALYLCASSLVFSGGYTFGSGTRLTVV.

The chain has TRBV18 and TRBJ2-5, with TRBD1 matching over 8 bases. The CDR3 covers 14 residues. The ends lost 6 bases at V and 5 bases at J; junction bases unmatched: 8. Germline CDR1 and CDR2: KGHSH and LQKENI. DNA of the CDR3: TGTGCCAGCTCGCCGACAGGGGCAGGGGAGACCCAGTACTTC. It yields the protein CASSPTGAGETQYF. Complete variable domain (other parts from reference TRBV18 and TRBJ2-5): NAGVMQNPRHLVRRRGQEARLRCSPMKGHSHVYWYRQLPEEGLKFMVYLQKENIIDESGMPKERFSAEFPKEGPSILRIQQVVRGDSAAYFCASSPTGAGETQYFGPGTRLLVL.

J is TRBJ2-7 and V is TRBV6-5; D gene uncertain. CDR3 length: 13 residues. Germline V gene sequence: CDR1 MNHEY, CDR2 SVGAGI. V was shortened by 0 bases and J by 2 bases, with 5 bases between the two germline ends. CDR3 DNA: TGTGCCAGCAGTTACTCGCGCACCTACGAGCAGTACTTC. Amino acid sequence: CASSYSRTYEQYF.

This clone has only one observation. J is TRBJ2-6 and V is TRBV19; a possible D gene is TRBD2 (5 bases). The V gene lost 6 bases and the J gene lost 0 bases, with 6 bases spanning the gap. The CDR3 is 14 amino acids. Germline V gene sequence: CDR1 LNHDA, CDR2 SQIVND (reference sequence). This chain's CDR3 is CASSAGSGANVLTF. The CDR3 DNA reads TGTGCCAGTAGCGCGGGCTCTGGGGCCAACGTCCTGACTTTC.